Sequencing of this TCR beta chain was carried out in a study of cytomegalovirus exposure and HLA in healthy donors. A word on this clone: Its antigen is not identified.

Unmatched junction bases numbered 17, after V lost 5 bases and J lost 7 bases. The CDR3 is made up of 17 amino acids. The V gene's germline CDR1 is SGHTA and CDR2 FQGNSA. PCR used 60 Vbeta primers and 13 Jbeta primers. The table came from immunoSEQ multiplex PCR; TCRdb's copy has only in-frame clones and leaves some out. Of around 200,000 clones in the sample, about 80% were seen once. Study findings and constraints: Most TCR sequences were uncommon, yet certain public TCRs appeared in many donors.

This TCR was recovered from a woman aged 45-65 years in good health and CMV-seropositive. Sequencing input: PBMCs. The chain is built from TRBV7-2 and TRBJ2-1, with 7 bases that match TRBD1. CDR3 bases: TGTGCCAGCAGCCCCCTCGGGACAGCCGGGATTAAAAATGAGCAGTTCTTC. Translation: CASSPLGTAGIKNEQFF. Variable domain in full (rest from reference TRBV7-2 and TRBJ2-1): GAGVSQSPSNKVTEKGKDVELRCDPISGHTALYWYRQSLGQGLEFLIYFQGNSAPDKSGLPSDRFSAERTGGSVSTLTIQRTQQEDSAVYLCASSPLGTAGIKNEQFFGPGTRLTVL.